This is a list of T cell receptor beta chains from one sample in a study of blood T cell repertoires in COVID-19. The assay was immunoSEQ multiplex PCR, and TCRdb's table has in-frame clones only and misses some. This sample yields some 29,000 clones, of which 70% to 90% are seen a single time; around 30% belongs to the top ten. What was sequenced was peripheral blood. These receptor sequences come from a woman of 80 years or more with COVID-19, enrolled during active disease. Both conserved end residues are part of each CDR3. A D gene is named only where the DNA matches it firmly. Rows may omit the clone size; those that give it use once, few, many or a size class.

V gene: TRBV5-1
D gene: NA
clone size: once
J gene: TRBJ1-2
CDR3 protein: CASSSQPDIYGYTF
CDR3 DNA: TGCGCCAGCAGCTCCCAACCTGACATCTATGGCTACACCTTC

V gene: TRBV5-6
D gene: NA
clone size: NA
J gene: TRBJ2-5
CDR3 protein: CASSLFRVETQYF
CDR3 DNA: TGTGCCAGCAGCTTGTTCAGGGTTGAGACCCAGTACTTC

V gene: TRBV10-1
D gene: NA
clone size: few
J gene: TRBJ1-5
CDR3 protein: CASSGDMMMGNQPQHF
CDR3 DNA: TGCGCCAGCAGTGGGGACATGATGATGGGCAATCAGCCCCAGCATTTT

V gene: TRBV7-9
D gene: TRBD1
clone size: NA
J gene: TRBJ1-2
CDR3 protein: CASRGQGANYGYTF
CDR3 DNA: TGTGCCAGCAGGGGACAGGGCGCTAACTATGGCTACACCTTC

V gene: TRBV4-2
D gene: NA
clone size: NA
J gene: TRBJ1-1
CDR3 protein: CASSQESGVAEAFF
CDR3 DNA: TGTGCCAGCAGCCAAGAATCAGGGGTGGCTGAAGCTTTCTTT

V gene: TRBV2
D gene: NA
clone size: once
J gene: TRBJ1-2
CDR3 protein: CASSEAHPGGYTF
CDR3 DNA: TGTGCCAGCAGTGAAGCCCATCCCGGGGGCTACACCTTC

V gene: TRBV6-2/TRBV6-3
D gene: NA
clone size: NA
J gene: TRBJ2-7
CDR3 protein: CASSYRGIRGVHEQYF
CDR3 DNA: TGTGCCAGCAGTTACAGAGGGATCCGAGGAGTCCACGAGCAGTACTTC

V gene: TRBV2
D gene: NA
clone size: NA
J gene: TRBJ1-6
CDR3 protein: CASSETGSSPLHF
CDR3 DNA: TGTGCCAGCAGTGAAACAGGTTCCTCACCCCTCCACTTT

V gene: TRBV2
D gene: TRBD1
clone size: NA
J gene: TRBJ1-1
CDR3 protein: CASSELTGGTEAFF
CDR3 DNA: TGTGCCAGCAGTGAGTTGACAGGGGGCACTGAAGCTTTCTTT

V gene: TRBV18
D gene: NA
clone size: NA
J gene: TRBJ1-1
CDR3 protein: CASSIQGKLGNTEAFF
CDR3 DNA: TGTGCCAGCTCGATACAGGGCAAATTGGGGAACACTGAAGCTTTCTTT

V gene: TRBV19
D gene: TRBD1
clone size: NA
J gene: TRBJ2-3
CDR3 protein: CASSTTTGGLPDTQYF
CDR3 DNA: TGTGCCAGTAGTACCACGACAGGGGGCCTTCCAGATACGCAGTATTTT

V gene: TRBV19
D gene: NA
clone size: NA
J gene: TRBJ1-1
CDR3 protein: CASSMRVPNGEAFF
CDR3 DNA: TGTGCCAGTAGTATGCGGGTCCCGAACGGTGAAGCTTTCTTT

V gene: TRBV27
D gene: TRBD2
clone size: NA
J gene: TRBJ2-5
CDR3 protein: CASSFVAGGETQYF
CDR3 DNA: TGTGCCAGCAGTTTTGTGGCGGGGGGGGAGACCCAGTACTTC

V gene: TRBV6-2/TRBV6-3
D gene: TRBD2
clone size: NA
J gene: TRBJ2-3
CDR3 protein: CASSYPSGGTDTQYF
CDR3 DNA: TGTGCCAGCAGTTACCCTAGCGGGGGCACAGATACGCAGTATTTT

V gene: TRBV15
D gene: NA
clone size: NA
J gene: TRBJ1-4
CDR3 protein: CATSRDIVGGGEKLFF
CDR3 DNA: TGTGCCACCAGCAGAGATATCGTGGGCGGAGGGGAAAAACTGTTTTTT